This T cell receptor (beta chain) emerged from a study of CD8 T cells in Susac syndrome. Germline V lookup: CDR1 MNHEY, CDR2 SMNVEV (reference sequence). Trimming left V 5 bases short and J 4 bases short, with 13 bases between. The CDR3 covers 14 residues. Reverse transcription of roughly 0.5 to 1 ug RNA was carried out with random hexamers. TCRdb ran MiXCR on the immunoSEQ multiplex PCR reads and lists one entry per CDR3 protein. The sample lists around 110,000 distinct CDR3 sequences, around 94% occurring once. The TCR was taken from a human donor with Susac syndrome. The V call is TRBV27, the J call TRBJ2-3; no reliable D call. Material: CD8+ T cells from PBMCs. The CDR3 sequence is CASSRASAADTQYF. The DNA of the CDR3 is TGTGCCAGCAGTCGCGCTTCGGCAGCAGATACGCAGTATTTT.